This T cell receptor beta chain was captured by sequencing in a study of shared clonotypes between healthy human individuals. Study-wide points: Naive subsets generally exceeded memory subsets in estimated richness.

In the source study's methods: Owing to the provision of junction-only sequences devoid of quality scores by immunoSEQ, filtering differed. Assay used: immunoSEQ multiplex PCR; TCRdb lists only in-frame clones, some missing. The D gene and trimming were derived from the DNA, and the V and J assignments and clone size from that table. The profile shows fewer than 1.8 million clones, 98% to 99% of them singletons. V lost 0 bases to trimming and J lost 3 bases, with 9 bases between them. The length of the CDR3 is 15 residues. Germline V gives CDR1 SEHNR, CDR2 FQNEAQ (reference sequence). As for this clone: The antigen remains undetermined.

This TCR derives from a young man in good health. The chain is built from TRBV7-9 and TRBJ1-5; D gene unclear. The sequencing input was naive CD4+ T cells sorted from blood. Noted subset: CD45RA+ positively selected. CDR3 nucleotide sequence: TGTGCCAGCAGCTTAGCAGGTGGTGACAATCAGCCCCAGCATTTT. Translated, it gives CASSLAGGDNQPQHF.